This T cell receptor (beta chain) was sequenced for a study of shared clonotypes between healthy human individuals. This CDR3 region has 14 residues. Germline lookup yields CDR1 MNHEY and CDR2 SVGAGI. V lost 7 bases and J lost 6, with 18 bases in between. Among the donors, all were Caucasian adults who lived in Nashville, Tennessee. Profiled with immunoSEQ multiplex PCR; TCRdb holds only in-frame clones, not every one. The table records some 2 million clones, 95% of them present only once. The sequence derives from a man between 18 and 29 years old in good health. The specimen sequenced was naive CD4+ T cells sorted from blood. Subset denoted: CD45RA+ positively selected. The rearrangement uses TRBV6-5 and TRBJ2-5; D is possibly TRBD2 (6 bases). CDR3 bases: TGTGCCAGCACCGGGGGTCTAGCGAGCAAGACCCAGTACTTC. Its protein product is CASTGGLASKTQYF.